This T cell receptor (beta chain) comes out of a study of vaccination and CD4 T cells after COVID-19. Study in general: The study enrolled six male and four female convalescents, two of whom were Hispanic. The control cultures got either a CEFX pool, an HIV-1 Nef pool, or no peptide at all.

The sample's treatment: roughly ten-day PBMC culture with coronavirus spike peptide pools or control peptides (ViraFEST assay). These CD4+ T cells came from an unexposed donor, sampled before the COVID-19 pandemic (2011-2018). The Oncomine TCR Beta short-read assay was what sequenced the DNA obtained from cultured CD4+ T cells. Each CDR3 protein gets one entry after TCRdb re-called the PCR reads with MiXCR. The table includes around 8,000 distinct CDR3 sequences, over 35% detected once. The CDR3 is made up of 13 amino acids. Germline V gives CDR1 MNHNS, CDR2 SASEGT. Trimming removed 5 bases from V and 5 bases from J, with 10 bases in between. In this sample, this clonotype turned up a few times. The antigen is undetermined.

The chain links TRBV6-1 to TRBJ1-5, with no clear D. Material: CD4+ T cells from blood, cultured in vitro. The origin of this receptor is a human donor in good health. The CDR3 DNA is TGTGCCAGCAGTCTTTACCCCTATCAGCCCCAGCATTTT. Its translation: CASSLYPYQPQHF.